A single sample is the source of the 22 T cell receptor beta chains below, sequenced in a study of long-term antiretroviral therapy in people with HIV. Running of the v3.0 immunoSEQ assay took place at survey level. Clones were sequenced by immunoSEQ multiplex PCR, and TCRdb holds only the in-frame ones, with some missing. The sample comprises tens of thousands of clones, approximately 89% of which are singletons, and 4.2% rests with the top ten. The starting material was unsorted PBMCs, obtained 3.1 years after starting antiretroviral therapy. These receptors all come from a man between 18 and 29 years old with HIV.

The V and J genes are TRBV6-1 and TRBJ2-6, with D tentatively TRBD2 (6 bases). From germline, CDR1 is MNHNS and CDR2 SASEGT. The CDR3 loop spans 15 amino acids. Trimming cost V 2 bases and J 2 bases, with 7 bases left between them. The DNA of the CDR3 is TGTGCCAGCAGTGAATGGGGGGCTGGGGCCAACGTCCTGACTTTC. Its translation: CASSEWGAGANVLTF.

V is TRBV7-8 and J is TRBJ1-5; 8 positions agree with TRBD1. The CDR3 consists of 17 residues. CDR1 is SGHVS, CDR2 FQNEAQ, per germline. Germline trimming cut 6 bases from V and 0 bases from J; bases unmatched to any gene: 10. CDR3 nucleotide sequence: TGTGCCAGCAGTACCGGGACAGGAGATTATAGCAATCAGCCCCAGCATTTT. It translates to CASSTGTGDYSNQPQHF.

In nucleotides, the CDR3 is TGCGCCAGCAGCTCTCACAGACTGAGCTCCTACGAGCAGTACTTC. As protein: CASSSHRLSSYEQYF. V usage is TRBV5-1 and J usage is TRBJ2-7; the D is unclear. Germline values: CDR1 SGHRS, CDR2 YFSETQ. The CDR3 spans 15 residues. Trimming removed 3 bases at V and 0 bases at J, with 13 bases between.

Relative to its sample, this clone is medium-sized. This chain connects TRBV4-2 to TRBJ2-2, with D unresolved. The CDR3 consists of 13 residues. Germline assignment: CDR1 LGHNA and CDR2 YNFKEQ. Trimming cost V 0 bases and J 5 bases, with 4 bases left between them. CDR3 protein: CASSQDSTGELFF. Here the CDR3 DNA reads TGTGCCAGCAGCCAAGACAGTACCGGGGAGCTGTTTTTT.

This chain links TRBV5-4 with TRBJ2-5; possible D gene TRBD1, 5 bases. Germline V gene data show CDR1 as SGHNT and CDR2 as YYREEE (reference sequence). The CDR3 covers 13 residues. The ends were cut back, 2 bases at V and 5 bases at J, with 10 bases in the middle. CDR3 sequence reads: CASSLRGSETQYF. In nucleotides, the CDR3 is TGTGCCAGCAGCTTAAGGGGTTCGGAGACCCAGTACTTC. Supplemented by reference TRBV5-4 and TRBJ2-5, the full variable domain reads ETGVTQSPTHLIKTRGQQVTLRCSSQSGHNTVSWYQQALGQGPQFIFQYYREEENGRGNFPPRFSGLQFPNYSSELNVNALELDDSALYLCASSLRGSETQYFGPGTRLLVL.

The CDR3 reads CASRGNRVRSYEQYF. The CDR3 nucleotides read TGTGCCAGCAGGGGGAACAGGGTAAGGTCCTACGAGCAGTACTTC. J is TRBJ2-7 and V is TRBV2, with TRBD1 as a possible D gene (6 bases). From germline, CDR1 is SNHLY and CDR2 FYNNEI. The CDR3 is made up of 15 amino acids. The V end was cut by 6 bases, the J end by 1 base, with 16 bases between.

The chain has TRBV5-4 and TRBJ2-2; D not certain. Deletions cut 2 bases from V and 0 bases from J, with 11 bases between. Per the germline V gene, CDR1 is SGHNT and CDR2 is YYREEE (reference sequence). CDR3 length: 16 amino acids. The CDR3 reads CASSFKGPPNTGELFF. The CDR3, as DNA: TGTGCCAGCAGCTTTAAAGGACCACCGAACACCGGGGAGCTGTTTTTT.

In DNA, the CDR3 is TGTGCCAGCAGCTTAATCGGGGGGAGCTCCTACAATGAGCAGTTCTTC. Translating it yields CASSLIGGSSYNEQFF. The chain recombines TRBV7-3 with TRBJ2-1, with TRBD2 matching over 7 bases. J lost 0 bases, V lost 1 base, and 3 bases had no gene match. Germline V gives CDR1 SGHTA, CDR2 FQGTGA. This CDR3 has 16 residues.

This clone was seen only once. J is TRBJ2-7 and V is TRBV6-5, with D unclear. The CDR3 runs 12 residues. The germline V gene encodes CDR1 MNHEY and CDR2 SVGAGI. Trimming pared 2 bases from V and 1 base from J, leaving 3 bases between. The CDR3 region has the DNA TGTGCCAGCAGTTACGATTCCTACGAGCAGTACTTC. Its protein product is CASSYDSYEQYF.

The genes are TRBV4-3 and TRBJ2-5, with D uncertain. Trimming cost V 2 bases and J 2 bases, with 12 bases left between them. Germline-derived CDR1 and CDR2 are LGHNA and YSLEER. The length of the CDR3 is 15 residues. The CDR3: CASSQYSRPQETQYF. The CDR3 bases are TGCGCCAGCAGCCAATATTCCCGACCTCAAGAGACCCAGTACTTC.

The chain carries TRBV25-1 and TRBJ2-4; 8 bases are shared with TRBD1. V trimming: 0 bases; J trimming: 9 bases; junction bases outside the gene matches: 4. CDR3 length: 14 amino acids. From germline, CDR1 is MGHDK and CDR2 SYGVNS. The DNA of the CDR3 is TGTGCCAGCAGTGAATATAGGACAGGGAGCATTCAGTACTTC. Translating it yields CASSEYRTGSIQYF.

The V gene is TRBV5-1, the J gene TRBJ2-5, with D tentatively TRBD2 (6 bases). CDR3 size: 15 residues. In germline, CDR1 is SGHRS, CDR2 YFSETQ. V lost 0 bases and J lost 5, with 14 bases in between. The CDR3 DNA reads TGCGCCAGCAGCTTGGGGAGGGAGGTTTTGGAGACCCAGTACTTC. This codes for CASSLGREVLETQYF.

V and J are TRBV25-1 and TRBJ2-7, with D unclear. Trimming pared 3 bases from V and 3 bases from J, leaving 0 bases between. This CDR3 has 10 residues. Germline V gene lookup returns CDR1 MGHDK and CDR2 SYGVNS. CDR3 in amino acids: CASSDYEQYF. The CDR3 DNA follows: TGTGCCAGCAGTGACTACGAGCAGTACTTC.

V and J are TRBV5-1 and TRBJ1-3, with D tentatively TRBD1 (6 bases). The CDR3 is 16 residues long. Trimming removed 0 bases from V and 0 bases from J, with 10 bases in between. Germline V gene lookup returns CDR1 SGHRS and CDR2 YFSETQ. DNA of the CDR3: TGCGCCAGCAGCTTGGGGGACACCTTCTCTGGAAACACCATATATTTT. Translated: CASSLGDTFSGNTIYF.

The rearrangement links TRBV6-1 to TRBJ1-5; D gene uncertain. Trimming left V 6 bases short and J 4 bases short, with 4 bases between. Germline V gene sequence: CDR1 MNHNS, CDR2 SASEGT. The CDR3 loop spans 11 amino acids. The DNA for the CDR3 is TGTGCCAGCAGCCATAATCAGCCCCAGCATTTT. Protein sequence: CASSHNQPQHF.

The rearrangement links TRBV6-1 to TRBJ1-2, with 7 bases that match TRBD1. Germline CDR1 and CDR2: MNHNS and SASEGT. The ends lost 6 bases at V and 2 bases at J; junction bases unmatched: 3. This CDR3 contains 13 residues. In nucleotides, the CDR3 is TGTGCCAGCAGGATACAGGGGAACTATGGCTACACCTTC. Translation gives CASRIQGNYGYTF.

The chain has TRBV6-5 and TRBJ1-1; 9 nucleotides align to TRBD1. This CDR3 has 13 amino acids. Germline values: CDR1 MNHEY, CDR2 SVGAGI. V lost 6 bases to trimming and J lost 6 bases; unmatched junction nucleotides: 5. This CDR3 reads CASSPTGGPEAFF. In DNA form, the CDR3 reads TGTGCCAGCAGCCCCACAGGGGGCCCTGAAGCTTTCTTT.

The gene calls are TRBV7-9 and TRBJ2-3; weak D call: TRBD2 (5 bases). CDR1 and CDR2 (germline): SEHNR, FQNEAQ (reference sequence). The CDR3 extends over 15 amino acids. Trimming removed 0 bases from V and 5 bases from J, with 12 bases in between. CDR3 loop: CASSLAALARDTQYF. The CDR3 coding sequence is TGTGCCAGCAGCTTAGCGGCTCTAGCCAGAGATACGCAGTATTTT. Full variable domain (outside the CDR3, taken from reference TRBV7-9 and TRBJ2-3): DTGVSQNPRHKITKRGQNVTFRCDPISEHNRLYWYRQTLGQGPEFLTYFQNEAQLEKSRLLSDRFSAERPKGSFSTLEIQRTEQGDSAMYLCASSLAALARDTQYFGPGTRLTVL.

The chain couples TRBV6-4 to TRBJ2-3; D gene ambiguous. CDR1 is MRHNA and CDR2 is SNTAGT in the germline V gene. This CDR3 has 10 residues. V lost 7 bases, J lost 2 bases, and 1 base lay in between. The CDR3 DNA reads TGTGCCAGCAACACAGATACGCAGTATTTT. Translation: CASNTDTQYF.

The rearrangement joins TRBV18 to TRBJ1-2; no definite D call. Germline assignment: CDR1 KGHSH and CDR2 LQKENI. Trimming stripped 1 base from V and 7 bases from J, with 10 bases between. The CDR3 has 13 amino acids. CDR3 amino acids: CASSPQGTGGYTF. The CDR3 DNA is TGTGCCAGCTCACCACAGGGCACTGGTGGCTACACCTTC.

This chain joins TRBV6-5 and TRBJ2-7; TRBD1 matches at 8 bases. The CDR3 length is 14 residues. V was pared by 7 bases and J by 6 bases, with 11 bases of the junction left unmatched. Germline CDR1 MNHEY, CDR2 SVGAGI. In DNA, the CDR3 is TGTGCCAGCACCCCTTCCCAGGGGGCCTTCGAGCAGTACTTC. Protein sequence: CASTPSQGAFEQYF.

V and J are TRBV7-2 and TRBJ2-7, with 12 bases aligning to TRBD1. CDR3 length: 16 residues. The trim removed 1 base at V and 4 bases at J, leaving 5 bases unmatched. From germline, CDR1 is SGHTA and CDR2 FQGNSA. The CDR3 loop is CASSLGVGQGAYEQYF. The CDR3 DNA follows: TGTGCCAGCAGCTTAGGGGTGGGACAGGGGGCTTACGAGCAGTACTTC.